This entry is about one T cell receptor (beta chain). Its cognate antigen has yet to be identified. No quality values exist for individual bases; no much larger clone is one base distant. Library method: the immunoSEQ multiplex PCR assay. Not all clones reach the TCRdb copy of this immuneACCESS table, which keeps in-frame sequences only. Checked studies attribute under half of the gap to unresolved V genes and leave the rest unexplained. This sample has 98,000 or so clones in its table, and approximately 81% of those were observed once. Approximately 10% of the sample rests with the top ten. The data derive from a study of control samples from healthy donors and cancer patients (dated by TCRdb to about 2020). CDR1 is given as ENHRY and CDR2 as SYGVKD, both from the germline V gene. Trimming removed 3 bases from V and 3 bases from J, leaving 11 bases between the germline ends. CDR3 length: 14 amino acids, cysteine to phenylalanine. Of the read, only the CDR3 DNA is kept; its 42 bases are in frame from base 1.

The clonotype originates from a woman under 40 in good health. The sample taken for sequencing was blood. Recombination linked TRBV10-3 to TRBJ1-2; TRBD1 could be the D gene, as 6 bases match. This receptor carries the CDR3 CAISDLGADYGYTF. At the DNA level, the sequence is TGTGCCATCAGTGACCTGGGGGCGGACTATGGCTACACCTTC.